This TCR beta chain was recorded in a study of blood T cell repertoires in COVID-19 (dated by TCRdb to the early 2020s). Regarding the complete study: Samples from collaborators originated in the United States, Italy and Spain and spanned both the acute and convalescent phases of COVID-19. The material from the prospective study consisted of cDNA or gDNA derived from T cells, B-cell-depleted T cells, or PBMCs. Deeply sampled blood TCRbeta repertoires from subjects exposed to, actively infected with, or recovered from COVID-19 were included in the dataset. A freely available public database, intended as a resource for researchers studying the immune response to SARS-CoV-2, is where the repertoires were released. Samples were obtained from the ongoing ImmuneRACE study (first 160 participants) and from 1,254 subjects provided by 6 global collaborators. The sample metadata nearly always contained a de-identified subject ID, COVID-19 status, age in years and sex. HLA class I and class II types, where available, came from metadata supplied by the sample provider rather than from assay-based typing.

Note on this clone: The clone's antigen remains unknown. The sample holds no much larger clone one base away, and base qualities are not on file.

Participants in the prospective study were enrolled through a virtual design, were aged about 18 to 100 years, and lived in fewer than 30 United States geographic areas. Cohort assignment in the prospective study relied on participant-reported clinical history from a screening survey and a study questionnaire. Recovered participants in ImmuneRACE Cohort 3 were defined as having two consecutive negative NP/OP PCR tests, clearance from a healthcare professional, or resolution of symptoms. In the prospective study, mobile phlebotomists collected whole blood, serum and a nasopharyngeal or oropharyngeal swab from each participant. Additional blood draws and questionnaires over a roughly two-month period could optionally be provided by prospective study participants. Before DNA extraction, prospective study blood samples were shipped either frozen or at room temperature. Paper-wide results and their limitations: The amount of clinical and demographic metadata varied by source and participant and was provided uncurated.

The germline V gene encodes CDR1 SGHTA and CDR2 FQGNSA. The CDR3 goes from the cysteine to the phenylalanine over 14 residues. Just CDR3 DNA is preserved here, 42 bases in frame from base 1. The V and J ends are trimmed by 3 bases and 3 bases, leaving 11 bases between them. TCRbeta CDR3 regions were amplified from genomic DNA using the immunoSEQ Assay, a bias-controlled multiplex PCR. Under the source paper's analysis protocol: The number of nucleated cells in each sample was estimated from the amplification of reference gene primers within the assay. To quantify the absolute abundance of each unique TCRbeta CDR3 rearrangement, sequence reads were collapsed and filtered. For each sample, productive Simpson clonality was calculated as the square root of Simpson's diversity index over productive rearrangements. TCRdb provides this immuneACCESS table in a form limited to in-frame rearrangements. Some clones are lacking; in checked studies, under half of them reflect an unresolved V gene, and why the rest are absent is not known. Clonal size and the V and J genes are those of that table, whereas D and trimming came from the DNA. Here the sample has 200,000 to 300,000 clones; about 82% occur a single time. The ten largest clones represent approximately 2% of the sample.

The chain couples TRBV7-2 to TRBJ1-2; TRBD1 is perhaps the D gene, given 6 matching bases. Sequencing was performed on PBMCs or T cells enriched from blood (not recorded which). This sequence originates from a woman aged 45-60 years who had recovered from COVID-19. This receptor carries the CDR3 CASSFTGGDYGYTF. The bases are TGTGCCAGCAGCTTCACGGGGGGCGACTATGGCTACACCTTC. Full variable domain (CDR3 extended with the reference TRBV7-2 and TRBJ1-2 proteins): GAGVSQSPSNKVTEKGKDVELRCDPISGHTALYWYRQSLGQGLEFLIYFQGNSAPDKSGLPSDRFSAERTGGSVSTLTIQRTQQEDSAVYLCASSFTGGDYGYTFGSGTRLTVV.